Detailed here is one T cell receptor beta chain. This entry is derived from a study of blood T cell repertoires in COVID-19. Study context: The cDNA or gDNA used as material had been derived from T cells, B-cell-depleted T cells, or PBMCs.

Trimming stripped 4 bases from V and 5 bases from J, with 13 bases between. Germline V CDR1 and CDR2: SGHKS, YYEKEE (reference sequence). The CDR3 totals 14 residues. Original handling: Estimation of nucleated cell counts was performed using reference gene primer amplification. This table comes from immunoSEQ multiplex PCR, and its TCRdb copy is limited to in-frame clones, with some not included. The DNA gave D and trimming, while V, J and clone size come from that table. The sample yields about 150,000 clones, 83% seen once. This TCR was recovered from a woman aged 55-75 years with COVID-19, enrolled during active disease. The chain joins TRBV5-5 to TRBJ2-1, with D maybe TRBD1 (5 bases). Sequenced sample: peripheral blood. This CDR3 is CASSGSDTHNEQFF. The CDR3 coding sequence is TGTGCCAGCAGCGGCTCGGACACCCACAATGAGCAGTTCTTC.